Listed below are T cell receptor beta chains from one sample, sequenced in a study of T cells in Graves' hyperthyroidism and ophthalmopathy. TCRdb itself ran the multiplex PCR reads through MiXCR, one entry per CDR3 protein. The sample gives roughly 110,000 distinct CDR3 sequences, more than 15% of which show up once; about 42% is in the top ten. The sequencing input was blood. These receptors all come from a woman between 50 and 59 years old with Graves' hyperthyroidism. Both conserved end residues are part of each CDR3. The D gene is left open where the match is weak. Some rows have no size entry. The others give once, few or many, or a class for an expanded clone.

CDR3 DNA: TGCGCCAGCTCACCGATTGCAACTAATGAAAAACTGTTTTTT
CDR3 protein: CASSPIATNEKLFF
D gene: .
J gene: TRBJ1-4
clone size: many
V gene: TRBV5-1

CDR3 DNA: TGTGCCAGCAGCTCATACAGGGCCGCGCGGTATGAAGCTTTCTTT
CDR3 protein: CASSSYRAARYEAFF
D gene: .
J gene: TRBJ1-1
clone size: many
V gene: TRBV7-9

CDR3 DNA: TGTGCCAGCCAGACAGGGGTGAACACCGGGGAGCTGTTTTTT
CDR3 protein: CASQTGVNTGELFF
D gene: TRBD1
J gene: TRBJ2-2
clone size: many
V gene: TRBV2

CDR3 DNA: TGTGCCAGCGCTACCCCTAGCGAGGGAGAGACCCAGTACTTC
CDR3 protein: CASATPSEGETQYF
D gene: .
J gene: TRBJ2-5
clone size: many
V gene: TRBV28

CDR3 DNA: TGTGCCAGCAGTCGGCCTAGTGTCCTTGAGACCCAGTACTTC
CDR3 protein: CASSRPSVLETQYF
D gene: .
J gene: TRBJ2-5
clone size: many
V gene: TRBV7-9

CDR3 DNA: TGCAGTGCTAGAGATCTCGGCTACACAGATACGCAGTATTTT
CDR3 protein: CSARDLGYTDTQYF
D gene: .
J gene: TRBJ2-3
clone size: many
V gene: TRBV20-1

CDR3 DNA: TGCAGTGCGACAAGAGGCGTTTTAGCGGGACGCTCCTACAATGAGCAGTTCTTC
CDR3 protein: CSATRGVLAGRSYNEQFF
D gene: TRBD2
J gene: TRBJ2-1
clone size: many
V gene: TRBV20-1

CDR3 DNA: TGTGCCAGCTCGAGGACCGGGACAGACAATTCACCCCTCCACTTT
CDR3 protein: CASSRTGTDNSPLHF
D gene: TRBD1
J gene: TRBJ1-6
clone size: many
V gene: TRBV4-2

CDR3 DNA: TGTGCCAGCAGTTCGGGACAAACTGTCTCCTACAATGAGCAGTTCTTC
CDR3 protein: CASSSGQTVSYNEQFF
D gene: .
J gene: TRBJ2-1
clone size: many
V gene: TRBV6-1

CDR3 DNA: TGTGCCGCCGGGGGGAAGTCGGACACTGAAGCTTTCTTT
CDR3 protein: CAAGGKSDTEAFF
D gene: .
J gene: TRBJ1-1
clone size: .
V gene: TRBV6-1

CDR3 DNA: TGTGCCAGCAGCTTGAACAGGGGCGGGTACGAGCAGTACTTC
CDR3 protein: CASSLNRGGYEQYF
D gene: TRBD1
J gene: TRBJ2-7
clone size: .
V gene: TRBV7-2

CDR3 DNA: TGCGCCAGCAGCTCCAGAGGGGGAAGCACAGATACGCAGTATTTT
CDR3 protein: CASSSRGGSTDTQYF
D gene: .
J gene: TRBJ2-3
clone size: once
V gene: TRBV5-1

CDR3 DNA: TGTGCCAGCAGCTTAGCACTAGCTGGGACCGGGGAGCTGTTTTTT
CDR3 protein: CASSLALAGTGELFF
D gene: .
J gene: TRBJ2-2
clone size: many
V gene: TRBV11-2

CDR3 DNA: TGCGCCAGCAGCCAAGATAGGAGGCCCTCTAGCAATCAGCCCCAGCATTTT
CDR3 protein: CASSQDRRPSSNQPQHF
D gene: .
J gene: TRBJ1-5
clone size: many
V gene: TRBV4-1

CDR3 DNA: TGCAGTGCTAGAGGACTAGCGGGAGTCTACGAGCAGTACTTC
CDR3 protein: CSARGLAGVYEQYF
D gene: TRBD2
J gene: TRBJ2-7
clone size: many
V gene: TRBV20-1

CDR3 DNA: TGTGCCAGCTACCGACCGGGACAGAGCACAGATACGCAGTATTTT
CDR3 protein: CASYRPGQSTDTQYF
D gene: TRBD1
J gene: TRBJ2-3
clone size: many
V gene: TRBV27

CDR3 DNA: TGTGCCAGCAGCTTAGTCGGACTCTGGAACCAAGAGACCCAGTACTTC
CDR3 protein: CASSLVGLWNQETQYF
D gene: .
J gene: TRBJ2-5
clone size: many
V gene: TRBV7-8

CDR3 DNA: TGTGCCAGCAGCTTAGGAGCGAGGGGGACCGGGGAGCTGTTTTTT
CDR3 protein: CASSLGARGTGELFF
D gene: .
J gene: TRBJ2-2
clone size: few
V gene: TRBV7-8

CDR3 DNA: TGCAGTGCTAGATTAGGACAGGGTATACAAGAGACCCAGTACTTC
CDR3 protein: CSARLGQGIQETQYF
D gene: TRBD1
J gene: TRBJ2-5
clone size: many
V gene: TRBV20-1

CDR3 DNA: TGTGCCAGCAGCGCCACAGGGGACGGTCCCAAAAACATTCAGTACTTC
CDR3 protein: CASSATGDGPKNIQYF
D gene: TRBD1
J gene: TRBJ2-4
clone size: many
V gene: TRBV3-1

CDR3 DNA: TGTGCCACCAGCAAGTCGCCGGGACAACCTTACAATGAGCAGTTCTTC
CDR3 protein: CATSKSPGQPYNEQFF
D gene: .
J gene: TRBJ2-1
clone size: many
V gene: TRBV15

CDR3 DNA: TGTGCCAGCAGTCCCCCGGGGCGTAATCTTTGGGACGAGCAGTTCTTC
CDR3 protein: CASSPPGRNLWDEQFF
D gene: .
J gene: TRBJ2-1
clone size: once
V gene: TRBV6-1

CDR3 DNA: TGTGCCAGCACCTCCACTACTAACGCCTACAATGAGCAGTTCTTC
CDR3 protein: CASTSTTNAYNEQFF
D gene: .
J gene: TRBJ2-1
clone size: .
V gene: TRBV12-3/TRBV12-4

CDR3 DNA: TGCAGTGCTAAGCTTCACCGGGGGGGGATGAACACTGAAGCTTTCTTT
CDR3 protein: CSAKLHRGGMNTEAFF
D gene: .
J gene: TRBJ1-1
clone size: many
V gene: TRBV20-1

CDR3 DNA: TGTGCCTGGAGTCTCTCGGGACAGGGTGTCACTGAAGCTTTCTTT
CDR3 protein: CAWSLSGQGVTEAFF
D gene: TRBD1
J gene: TRBJ1-1
clone size: .
V gene: TRBV30

CDR3 DNA: TGTGCCAGCAGTAAAACAGGGTTGCGGAGCAATCAGCCCCAGCATTTT
CDR3 protein: CASSKTGLRSNQPQHF
D gene: .
J gene: TRBJ1-5
clone size: many
V gene: TRBV28

CDR3 DNA: TGTGCCAGCTCCGTCCCGCGGGAGACCCAGTACTTC
CDR3 protein: CASSVPRETQYF
D gene: .
J gene: TRBJ2-5
clone size: .
V gene: TRBV19

CDR3 DNA: TGTGCCAGTAGTATCGTTTTCCTACAGAGACAGCGGGAGTCGAACACCGGGGAGCTGTTTTTT
CDR3 protein: CASSIVFLQRQRESNTGELFF
D gene: TRBD2
J gene: TRBJ2-2
clone size: many
V gene: TRBV19

CDR3 DNA: TGTGCCTGGAGTGGAGGGACAGGGTTCTATCGAGCTTTCTTT
CDR3 protein: CAWSGGTGFYRAFF
D gene: TRBD1
J gene: TRBJ1-1
clone size: many
V gene: TRBV30

CDR3 DNA: TGTGCCAGCACCTCGAGGGGAACGGATACGCAGTATTTT
CDR3 protein: CASTSRGTDTQYF
D gene: .
J gene: TRBJ2-3
clone size: .
V gene: TRBV5-4

CDR3 DNA: TGTGCCAGCAGTGACAGGGTTTCCACCGGGGAGCTGTTTTTT
CDR3 protein: CASSDRVSTGELFF
D gene: TRBD1
J gene: TRBJ2-2
clone size: .
V gene: TRBV6-2/TRBV6-3

CDR3 DNA: TGTGCCAGCAGCCCTAGACTAGTGACGTCCTACAATGAGCAGTTCTTC
CDR3 protein: CASSPRLVTSYNEQFF
D gene: .
J gene: TRBJ2-1
clone size: many
V gene: TRBV7-3

CDR3 DNA: TGCGCCAGCAGCTCAGAGAGCGGGAGGGGCTCTAATGAGCAGTTCTTC
CDR3 protein: CASSSESGRGSNEQFF
D gene: TRBD2
J gene: TRBJ2-1
clone size: many
V gene: TRBV5-1

CDR3 DNA: TGTGCCAGCAATAGCGGGAGGGCCTCCTACAATGAGCAGTTCTTC
CDR3 protein: CASNSGRASYNEQFF
D gene: TRBD2
J gene: TRBJ2-1
clone size: many
V gene: TRBV2

CDR3 DNA: TGTGCCAGCAGCTTAGCCCCCCAGGGGAATGAAAAACTGTTTTTT
CDR3 protein: CASSLAPQGNEKLFF
D gene: .
J gene: TRBJ1-4
clone size: many
V gene: TRBV7-8

CDR3 DNA: TGCAGTGCCCCCGGGACCGGGACTAGCGTAGAGACCCAGTACTTC
CDR3 protein: CSAPGTGTSVETQYF
D gene: TRBD2
J gene: TRBJ2-5
clone size: .
V gene: TRBV20-1

CDR3 DNA: TGTGCCAGCAGCCTTTGGCCGGGAGGTTCAGATACGCAGTATTTT
CDR3 protein: CASSLWPGGSDTQYF
D gene: TRBD2
J gene: TRBJ2-3
clone size: many
V gene: TRBV7-9

CDR3 DNA: TGTGCCAGCAGCCAATCCGGACTAGCGGACCGAGAGACCCAGTACTTC
CDR3 protein: CASSQSGLADRETQYF
D gene: TRBD2
J gene: TRBJ2-5
clone size: .
V gene: TRBV12-3/TRBV12-4

CDR3 DNA: TGCAGCGTACAGGGATCCGGGGCCAACGTCCTGACTTTC
CDR3 protein: CSVQGSGANVLTF
D gene: .
J gene: TRBJ2-6
clone size: many
V gene: TRBV29-1

CDR3 DNA: TGTGCCAGCAGCTCCATGGTTAGAAGCACAGATACGCAGTATTTT
CDR3 protein: CASSSMVRSTDTQYF
D gene: .
J gene: TRBJ2-3
clone size: many
V gene: TRBV7-9

CDR3 DNA: TGCAGCGTTGGAAGGCGGCCCACGGGAGAGACCCAGTACTTC
CDR3 protein: CSVGRRPTGETQYF
D gene: .
J gene: TRBJ2-5
clone size: many
V gene: TRBV29-1

CDR3 DNA: TGCAGTGCTAGAGATTGGGGGGAGGGCCGAAACACTGAAGCTTTCTTT
CDR3 protein: CSARDWGEGRNTEAFF
D gene: .
J gene: TRBJ1-1
clone size: .
V gene: TRBV20-1

CDR3 DNA: TGTGCCAGCAGCTTATCCAGGGTTGCAGATACGCAGTATTTT
CDR3 protein: CASSLSRVADTQYF
D gene: .
J gene: TRBJ2-3
clone size: .
V gene: TRBV11-1

CDR3 DNA: TGTGCCAGCAATCCGCAGTCAGGGGGCACAGATACGCAGTATTTT
CDR3 protein: CASNPQSGGTDTQYF
D gene: .
J gene: TRBJ2-3
clone size: few
V gene: TRBV6-1

CDR3 DNA: TGCAGTGCTAGAGACCAGGGGGCCTTTAACTATGGCTACACCTTC
CDR3 protein: CSARDQGAFNYGYTF
D gene: TRBD1
J gene: TRBJ1-2
clone size: few
V gene: TRBV20-1

CDR3 DNA: TGTGCCAGCATTGACAGCTCTGGAAACACCATATATTTT
CDR3 protein: CASIDSSGNTIYF
D gene: .
J gene: TRBJ1-3
clone size: many
V gene: TRBV19

CDR3 DNA: TGTGCCAGCAGTTCGGGCATGGGAGGCTCACCCCTCCACTTT
CDR3 protein: CASSSGMGGSPLHF
D gene: .
J gene: TRBJ1-6
clone size: many
V gene: TRBV27

CDR3 DNA: TGTGCCAGCAGCCCCAGGGGTGTCACAGATACGCAGTATTTT
CDR3 protein: CASSPRGVTDTQYF
D gene: .
J gene: TRBJ2-3
clone size: many
V gene: TRBV5-4

CDR3 DNA: TGTGCCACCAGTGATCCCACAAGCGGGAGGGCCTGGAATGAGCAGTTCTTC
CDR3 protein: CATSDPTSGRAWNEQFF
D gene: TRBD2
J gene: TRBJ2-1
clone size: .
V gene: TRBV24-1

CDR3 DNA: TGTGCCAGCAGCCCCGCAACTAGCGGAGTGGGCGGGGAGCTGTTTTTT
CDR3 protein: CASSPATSGVGGELFF
D gene: TRBD2
J gene: TRBJ2-2
clone size: many
V gene: TRBV3-1

CDR3 DNA: TGTGCCAGCAGATTCGACTCTACCGGGGAGCTGTTTTTT
CDR3 protein: CASRFDSTGELFF
D gene: .
J gene: TRBJ2-2
clone size: few
V gene: TRBV14

CDR3 DNA: TGTGCCAGCAGTTTTGTGGACAGTAAAGAGACCCAGTACTTC
CDR3 protein: CASSFVDSKETQYF
D gene: .
J gene: TRBJ2-5
clone size: .
V gene: TRBV27

CDR3 DNA: TGTGCCAGCAGTCGCCAACAGCCGGGAAGCTCCTACAATGAGCAGTTCTTC
CDR3 protein: CASSRQQPGSSYNEQFF
D gene: .
J gene: TRBJ2-1
clone size: many
V gene: TRBV28

CDR3 DNA: TGTGCCAGCAGCCGGACTAGCGGGCACACAGATACGCAGTATTTT
CDR3 protein: CASSRTSGHTDTQYF
D gene: TRBD2
J gene: TRBJ2-3
clone size: many
V gene: TRBV3-1

CDR3 DNA: TGCAGCGCCCAAGTCACAGACAATTCACCCCTCCACTTT
CDR3 protein: CSAQVTDNSPLHF
D gene: .
J gene: TRBJ1-6
clone size: many
V gene: TRBV29-1

CDR3 DNA: TGCGCCAGCAGCCACCCCCAGCGGGGGGCGGTCAATCAGCCCCAGCATTTT
CDR3 protein: CASSHPQRGAVNQPQHF
D gene: .
J gene: TRBJ1-5
clone size: few
V gene: TRBV4-1

CDR3 DNA: TGCGCCAGCAGCTTGGCTAGCGGGAGGAGCACAGATACGCAGTATTTT
CDR3 protein: CASSLASGRSTDTQYF
D gene: TRBD2
J gene: TRBJ2-3
clone size: many
V gene: TRBV5-1

CDR3 DNA: TGCAGTGCCGAAAACACTAGCCCCGTTAGTAGAGAGACCCAGTACTTC
CDR3 protein: CSAENTSPVSRETQYF
D gene: .
J gene: TRBJ2-5
clone size: many
V gene: TRBV20-1